These 27 T cell receptor beta chains were all obtained from the same sample, sequenced in a study of T cell responses to AZD1222 COVID-19 vaccine. Method: immunoSEQ multiplex PCR; TCRdb's copy keeps in-frame clones and lacks some. The sample gives tens of thousands of clones, more than 85% of which show up once; 15% to 20% is in the top ten. Sequences were derived from peripheral blood, sampled on day 0 of AZD1222 vaccination. The receptors originated from an adult in good health.

The chain employs TRBV4-1 and TRBJ1-5, with D possibly TRBD1 on 6 matching bases. Per the germline V gene, CDR1 is MGHRA and CDR2 is YSYEKL. The CDR3 runs to 15 residues. V lost 0 bases to trimming and J lost 2 bases, with 8 bases between them. This CDR3 reads CASSQEGGGNQPQHF. The DNA for the CDR3 is TGCGCCAGCAGCCAAGAGGGGGGCGGCAATCAGCCCCAGCATTTT.

The CDR3 protein is CASSYSGRGHGYTF. In DNA form, the CDR3 reads TGTGCCAGCAGTTACTCAGGCAGGGGGCATGGCTACACCTTC. The chain combines TRBV6-5 with TRBJ1-2; TRBD1 agrees at 8 bases. With 0 bases clipped from V and 6 bases from J, the junction kept 3 bases outside the gene matches. The germline CDR1 and CDR2 sequences are MNHEY and SVGAGI. CDR3 length: 14 amino acids.

The CDR3 is CASSLEPTGLEAAKNIQYF. The CDR3 bases are TGTGCCAGCAGCCTCGAACCTACGGGACTTGAGGCAGCCAAAAACATTCAGTACTTC. The genes are TRBV4-2 and TRBJ2-4, with D perhaps TRBD2 (6 bases). The CDR3 sequence is 19 residues long. V was shortened by 4 bases and J by 0 bases, with 22 bases between the two germline ends. CDR1 is LGHNA, CDR2 YNFKEQ, per germline.

The chain recombines TRBV4-1 with TRBJ2-5; the match to TRBD1 covers 7 bases. This CDR3 has 17 amino acids. The germline V gene has CDR1 MGHRA and CDR2 YSYEKL. V dropped 1 base and J dropped 5; count of bases not matched to a gene: 13. DNA of the CDR3: TGCGCCAGCAGCCAAGCACAGGGGCATACCTTCGGGGAGACCCAGTACTTC. Translating it yields CASSQAQGHTFGETQYF.

This clone appeared once. The chain combines TRBV7-9 with TRBJ1-2; D uncertain. Trimming stripped 4 bases from V and 4 bases from J, with 10 bases between. CDR1 SEHNR and CDR2 FQNEAQ come from the germline V gene (reference sequence). The CDR3 totals 13 residues. The CDR3 sequence: CASSSTDIYGYTF. The DNA for the CDR3 is TGTGCCAGCAGCTCTACAGATATCTATGGCTACACCTTC.

The rearrangement joins TRBV5-1 to TRBJ2-7; D is perhaps TRBD2 (5 bases). The CDR3 length is 14 residues. Germline lookup yields CDR1 SGHRS and CDR2 YFSETQ. The ends were cut back, 7 bases at V and 2 bases at J, with 16 bases in the middle. CDR3 DNA: TGCGCCAGCTCGGAGGCCACGGGGACCTACGAGCAGTACTTC. As protein: CASSEATGTYEQYF.

The chain is built from TRBV5-4 and TRBJ2-2; D might be TRBD1 (6 bases). Germline V gives CDR1 SGHNT, CDR2 YYREEE (reference sequence). Trimming left V 1 base short and J 3 bases short, with 13 bases between. This CDR3 contains 16 residues. CDR3: CASSLKAGAYTGELFF. The DNA of the CDR3 is TGTGCCAGCAGCTTGAAGGCAGGGGCATACACCGGGGAGCTGTTTTTT.

This clone was seen just once. The CDR3 DNA is TGCGCCAGCAGCCAAGCCCAGACGGGACAGGGGGCTTATGGCTACACCTTC. It encodes CASSQAQTGQGAYGYTF. V and J are TRBV4-3 and TRBJ1-2, with 12 nucleotides matching TRBD1. This CDR3 has 17 amino acids. V dropped 1 base and J dropped 5; count of bases not matched to a gene: 8. Per germline, CDR1 LGHNA and CDR2 YSLEER.

The genes are TRBV6-6 and TRBJ2-2, with 7 bases matching TRBD2. This CDR3 has 15 amino acids. The junction had 5 bases not matched to a gene; V was cut back by 6 bases and J by 1 base. Germline V CDR1 and CDR2: MNHNY, SVGAGI (reference sequence). CDR3 DNA sequence: TGTGCCAGCAGCCCCCGGACTAGGAACACCGGGGAGCTGTTTTTT. Encoded protein: CASSPRTRNTGELFF.

Only a few counts were recorded for this clone. The chain couples TRBV11-2 to TRBJ1-3, with 9 nucleotides matching TRBD1. Trimming cost V 6 bases and J 7 bases; bases outside gene matches: 4. The CDR3 runs 13 residues. The V gene's germline CDR1 is SGHAT and CDR2 FQNNGV. CDR3 sequence (DNA): TGTGCCAGCAGGGGGACAGGGATGAACACCATATATTTT. Amino acids: CASRGTGMNTIYF. The variable domain in full, with the rest retrieved from reference TRBV11-2 and TRBJ1-3, is EAGVAQSPRYKIIEKRQSVAFWCNPISGHATLYWYQQILGQGPKLLIQFQNNGVVDDSQLPKDRFSAERLKGVDSTLKIQPAKLEDSAVYLCASRGTGMNTIYFGEGSWLTVV.

The chain carries TRBV5-1 and TRBJ2-5; the D gene is possibly TRBD1 (6 bases). V lost 3 bases and J lost 4, with 13 bases in between. Germline V gene sequence: CDR1 SGHRS, CDR2 YFSETQ. This CDR3 comprises 14 residues. The CDR3 nucleotides are TGCGCCAGCAGCTCACACAGGGAGTCAGAGACCCAGTACTTC. Its protein product is CASSSHRESETQYF.

The chain links TRBV5-1 to TRBJ1-4; 8 bases align to TRBD1. Per germline, CDR1 SGHRS and CDR2 YFSETQ. The CDR3 runs to 14 residues. Germline trimming cut 2 bases from V and 7 bases from J; bases unmatched to any gene: 4. CDR3 nucleotides: TGCGCCAGCAGCTTCGGACAGGGAAGTGAAAAACTGTTTTTT. It is translated as CASSFGQGSEKLFF. The whole variable domain, remainder taken from reference TRBV5-1 and TRBJ1-4, is KAGVTQTPRYLIKTRGQQVTLSCSPISGHRSVSWYQQTPGQGLQFLFEYFSETQRNKGNFPGRFSGRQFSNSRSEMNVSTLELGDSALYLCASSFGQGSEKLFFGSGTQLSVL.

The chain uses TRBV5-1 and TRBJ1-2; D is unclear. CDR3 length: 15 amino acids. Trimming took off 1 base at V and 1 base at J, with 11 bases between the two ends. CDR1 is SGHRS and CDR2 is YFSETQ in the germline V gene. The CDR3 here is CASSLRLGLNYGYTF. DNA of the CDR3: TGCGCCAGCAGCTTGAGGCTGGGCCTTAACTATGGCTACACCTTC.

V gene TRBV7-3 combines with J gene TRBJ2-3; 10 bases are shared with TRBD1. Unmatched junction bases numbered 4, after V lost 5 bases and J lost 2 bases. CDR3 length equals 15 residues. Germline CDR1 reads SGHTA; CDR2 reads FQGTGA. The chain's CDR3 is CASSPDRGDTDTQYF. DNA for the CDR3: TGTGCCAGCAGCCCGGACAGGGGGGACACAGATACGCAGTATTTT.

This clone was detected once. The chain recombines TRBV5-6 with TRBJ1-6, with TRBD1 matching over 9 bases. The V gene end was trimmed by 6 bases and the J gene end by 7 bases; junction bases not matched to a gene: 5. Per germline, CDR1 SGHDT and CDR2 YYEEEE. The CDR3 has 14 amino acids. The CDR3 nucleotides read TGTGCCAGCACCCCCGGGACAGGGAATTCACCCCTCCACTTT. Protein sequence: CASTPGTGNSPLHF.

The chain employs TRBV28 and TRBJ1-5; no reliable D call. Between the trimmed V and J ends, which lost 6 bases and 9 bases, there was a span of 18 bases. CDR1 and CDR2 from the germline V gene are MDHEN and SYDVKM. CDR3 length: 14 residues. The CDR3 region has the DNA TGTGCCAGCAGCCCTCCCGGATCGGGTCGGCCCCAGCATTTT. This encodes CASSPPGSGRPQHF.

The chain combines TRBV11-3 with TRBJ1-6; D is undetermined. Germline V gene lookup returns CDR1 SGHNT and CDR2 YENEEA. This CDR3 contains 17 residues. V was trimmed by 1 base and J by 1 base, leaving 11 bases between them. The CDR3, as DNA: TGTGCCAGCAGCTTAGTAAGCGGAGGTTCCTATAATTCACCCCTCCACTTT. It is translated as CASSLVSGGSYNSPLHF.

The rearrangement links TRBV6-5 to TRBJ1-6; 7 positions agree with TRBD1. Germline lookup yields CDR1 MNHEY and CDR2 SVGAGI. V dropped 5 bases and J dropped 5; count of bases not matched to a gene: 6. This CDR3 contains 15 residues. The CDR3 nucleotides are TGTGCCAGCAGTCAAACAGGGGACCATAATTCACCCCTCCACTTT. Translated, it gives CASSQTGDHNSPLHF.

The chain employs TRBV18 and TRBJ1-1, with D uncertain. This CDR3 comprises 14 residues. Trimming took 1 base from V and 3 from J, leaving 9 bases between them. Looked up from germline, CDR1 is KGHSH and CDR2 is LQKENI. The CDR3 is CASSPQETYTEAFF. The CDR3 DNA reads as TGTGCCAGCTCACCACAGGAAACTTACACTGAAGCTTTCTTT.

The chain's CDR3 is CASSEASGRFGETQYF. The DNA of the CDR3 is TGTGCCAGCAGTGAAGCTAGCGGGAGATTTGGAGAGACCCAGTACTTC. The V gene is TRBV6-1, the J gene TRBJ2-5, with 9 positions matching TRBD2. Trimming cost V 0 bases and J 4 bases; bases outside gene matches: 6. Germline V gives CDR1 MNHNS, CDR2 SASEGT. The CDR3 has 16 residues.

The rearrangement joins TRBV29-1 to TRBJ2-3; 7 bases are shared with TRBD2. Losses at the gene ends were 6 bases for V and 0 bases for J; bases not matched to a gene: 9. This CDR3 is built from 15 residues. CDR1 SQVTM and CDR2 ANQGSEA come from the germline V gene. The CDR3 coding sequence is TGCAGCGTAGCTAGCGGAGGGACTAGCACAGATACGCAGTATTTT. Its translation is CSVASGGTSTDTQYF.

The rearrangement uses TRBV28 and TRBJ2-7; a weak D match, TRBD1 (5 bases). The CDR3 totals 13 residues. Deletions cut 11 bases from V and 0 bases from J, with 14 bases between. The germline gives CDR1 MDHEN, CDR2 SYDVKM. The CDR3 DNA reads as TGTGCCCCAGAGGAGACAGTCTCCTACGAGCAGTACTTC. Translation: CAPEETVSYEQYF.

The V and J genes are TRBV18 and TRBJ2-5; D may match TRBD1 or TRBD2 (5 bases each). The CDR3 covers 15 residues. CDR1 is KGHSH and CDR2 is LQKENI in the germline V gene. Trimming pared 5 bases from V and 0 bases from J, leaving 13 bases between. CDR3 protein: CASSSRGANQETQYF. The CDR3 bases are TGTGCCAGCTCATCGAGAGGGGCAAACCAAGAGACCCAGTACTTC.

This clone appeared once. CDR3 in amino acids: CASSQGPGRDSPLHF. The CDR3 bases are TGTGCCAGCAGCCAGGGCCCGGGTAGGGATTCACCCCTCCACTTT. J is TRBJ1-6 and V is TRBV7-9; a possible D gene is TRBD1 (5 bases). Germline lookup yields CDR1 SEHNR and CDR2 FQNEAQ (reference sequence). Trimming stripped 5 bases from V and 8 bases from J, with 16 bases between. The CDR3 is 15 residues long. Filled out from reference TRBV7-9 and TRBJ1-6, the complete variable domain reads DTGVSQNPRHKITKRGQNVTFRCDPISEHNRLYWYRQTLGQGPEFLTYFQNEAQLEKSRLLSDRFSAERPKGSFSTLEIQRTEQGDSAMYLCASSQGPGRDSPLHFGNGTRLTVT.

This clone was observed a single time. The V call is TRBV19, the J call TRBJ2-5; D gene unclear. Germline V gives CDR1 LNHDA, CDR2 SQIVND (reference sequence). V was cut by 6 bases and J by 5 bases, with 13 bases left in between. The CDR3 sequence is 13 residues long. CDR3 protein: CASSSSVPETQYF. The CDR3 region has the DNA TGTGCCAGTAGCTCCTCGGTTCCTGAGACCCAGTACTTC.

The rearrangement joins TRBV4-2 to TRBJ1-1; TRBD1 is a possible D gene (5 bases). This CDR3 is built from 15 residues. Germline CDR1 reads LGHNA; CDR2 reads YNFKEQ. The V end was cut by 1 base, the J end by 5 bases, with 14 bases between. The CDR3 region has the DNA TGTGCCAGCAGCCAAGTTCAAGTTAAGGGGACTGAAGCTTTCTTT. This translates into CASSQVQVKGTEAFF.

The gene calls are TRBV27 and TRBJ1-5, with 9 nucleotides matching TRBD1. This CDR3 contains 17 residues. Germline trimming cut 5 bases from V and 5 bases from J; bases unmatched to any gene: 13. CDR1 is MNHEY and CDR2 is SMNVEV in the germline V gene (reference sequence). CDR3 sequence reads: CASSVYGTGKLHQPQHF. In nucleotides, the CDR3 is TGTGCCAGCAGTGTGTACGGGACAGGGAAATTACATCAGCCCCAGCATTTT.